One TCR beta chain is described in this entry. Trimming removed 2 bases from V and 1 base from J; junction bases left unmatched: 10. Germline assignment: CDR1 GTSNPN and CDR2 SVGIG (reference sequence). The CDR3 totals 17 residues. The source material, RNA transcripts, was used to amplify TCR beta CDR3 regions. HTBI primers were the set used in a first-round RT-PCR of the TCR CDR3. TCRdb analysed the multiplex PCR reads with MiXCR anew, one entry per CDR3 protein. The repertoire holds about 740,000 distinct CDR3 sequences, with around 15% as singletons. Exclusion criteria comprised uncontrolled infection, other autoimmune disease, pregnancy or lactation. The sample is drawn from a study of T cells in Graves' hyperthyroidism and ophthalmopathy.

The sequence derives from a woman aged 18-35 years with Graves' hyperthyroidism. The chain links TRBV30 to TRBJ2-2; TRBD2 matches 7 bases. Sequenced input: blood. The CDR3 region has the DNA TGTGCCTGGAGTCGGGGAGGGGCGCCCCTGAACACCGGGGAGCTGTTTTTT. As protein: CAWSRGGAPLNTGELFF.